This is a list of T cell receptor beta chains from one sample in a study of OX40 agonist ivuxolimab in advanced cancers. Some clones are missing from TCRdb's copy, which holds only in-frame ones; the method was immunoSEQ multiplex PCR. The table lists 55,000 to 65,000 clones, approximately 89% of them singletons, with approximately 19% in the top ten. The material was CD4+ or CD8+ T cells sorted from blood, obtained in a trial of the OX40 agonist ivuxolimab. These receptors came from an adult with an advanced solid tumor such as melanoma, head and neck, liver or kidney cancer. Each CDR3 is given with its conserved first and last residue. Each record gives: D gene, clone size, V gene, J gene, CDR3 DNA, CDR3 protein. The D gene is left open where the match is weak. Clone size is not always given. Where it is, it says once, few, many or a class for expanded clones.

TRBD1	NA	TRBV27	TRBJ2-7	TGTGCCAGCAGTGCGTGGACAGGGGTCAACTACGAGCAGTACTTC	CASSAWTGVNYEQYF
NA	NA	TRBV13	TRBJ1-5	TGTGCCAGCAGCTTAGGGCTGGGGTCGCGTCAGCCCCAGCATTTT	CASSLGLGSRQPQHF
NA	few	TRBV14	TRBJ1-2	TGTGCCAGCAGCCCCACCCAGGGGTATGGCTACACCTTC	CASSPTQGYGYTF
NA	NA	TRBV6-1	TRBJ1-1	TGTGCCAGCAGTGACTTGGCCAGAGGGACTGAAGCTTTCTTT	CASSDLARGTEAFF
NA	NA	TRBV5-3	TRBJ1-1	TGTGCCAGCAGCCAAGATCGTACAGGGAGCACTGAAGCTTTCTTT	CASSQDRTGSTEAFF
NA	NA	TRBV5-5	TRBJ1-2	TGTGCCAGCAGCCCTCACAGGGATGGCTACACCTTC	CASSPHRDGYTF
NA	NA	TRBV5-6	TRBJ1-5	TGTGCCAGCAGCTTTAACCAGGGCCAGCCCCAGCATTTT	CASSFNQGQPQHF
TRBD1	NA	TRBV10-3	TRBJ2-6	TGTGCCATCAGTGTAACCGGGACAGGCCCCTCTGGGGCCAACGTCCTGACTTTC	CAISVTGTGPSGANVLTF
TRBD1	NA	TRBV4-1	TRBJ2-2	TGCGCCAGCAGCCGGGACAGGGGATCCGTTGACACCGGGGAGCTGTTTTTT	CASSRDRGSVDTGELFF
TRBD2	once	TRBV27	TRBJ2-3	TGTGCCAGCAGTTTGCTGGGGATGATAGCGGGGGGGCCGGCAGATACGCAGTATTTT	CASSLLGMIAGGPADTQYF
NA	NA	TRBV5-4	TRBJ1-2	TGTGCCAGCAGCTTGAGTTCAGGGGTGAACTATGGCTACACCTTC	CASSLSSGVNYGYTF
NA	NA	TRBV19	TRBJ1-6	TGTGCCAGTAGTATCCGGGACAACAATTCACCCCTCCACTTT	CASSIRDNNSPLHF
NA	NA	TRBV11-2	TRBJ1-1	TGTGCCAGCAGCAGACGGGACATAACAGAACCCTCAGCTTTCTTT	CASSRRDITEPSAFF
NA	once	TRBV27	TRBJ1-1	TGTGCCAGCAGTGGACGACCTTATGACAGGAGGACTGAAGCTTTCTTT	CASSGRPYDRRTEAFF
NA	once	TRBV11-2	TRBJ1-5	TGTGCCAGCAGCTTTGGCCCGGCGACTAGCAATCAGCCCCAGCATTTT	CASSFGPATSNQPQHF
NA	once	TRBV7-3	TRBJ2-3	TGTGCCAGCAGCCGACTAGGGGCAGATACGCAGTATTTT	CASSRLGADTQYF
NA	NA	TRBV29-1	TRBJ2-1	TGCAGCGTCGGGGGCCTCACCTACAATGAGCAGTTCTTC	CSVGGLTYNEQFF
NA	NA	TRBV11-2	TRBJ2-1	TGTGCCAGCAGCCCCCACTATGGGTACGGGAACAATGAGCAGTTCTTC	CASSPHYGYGNNEQFF
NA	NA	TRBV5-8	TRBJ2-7	TGTGCCAGCAGCTTGGGGTTCGGGGGGCCCCTCGGCGAGCAGTACTTC	CASSLGFGGPLGEQYF
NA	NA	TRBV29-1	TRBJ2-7	TGCAGCGTCCTTTCGGAGACCCACGAGCAGTACTTC	CSVLSETHEQYF
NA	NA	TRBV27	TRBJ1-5	TGTGCCAGCAGTTTACAGGGTCAGCCCCAGCATTTT	CASSLQGQPQHF
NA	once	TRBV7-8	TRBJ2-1	TGTGCCAGCAGCCACCGGGACTCCTACAATGAGCAGTTCTTC	CASSHRDSYNEQFF
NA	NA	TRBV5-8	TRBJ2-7	TGTGCCAGCAGTTCGGACGGGTACGAGCAGTACTTC	CASSSDGYEQYF
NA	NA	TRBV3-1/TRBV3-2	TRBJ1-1	TGTGCCAGCAGCCAAGGAGCTTTCTTT	CASSQGAFF
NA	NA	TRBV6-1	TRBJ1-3	TGTGCCAGCAGTGAAGTTAGAGGGGCGGGAAACACCATATATTTT	CASSEVRGAGNTIYF
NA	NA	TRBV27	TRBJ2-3	TGTGCCAGCAGTTTATCGGTGACAGATTACACAGATACGCAGTATTTT	CASSLSVTDYTDTQYF
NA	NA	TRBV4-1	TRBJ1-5	TGCGCCAGCAGCGAAAAATCCACGGATCAGCCCCAGCATTTT	CASSEKSTDQPQHF
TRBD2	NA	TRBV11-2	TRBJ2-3	TGTGCCAGCAGTCGCCACGGGGGGGACGCAGATACGCAGTATTTT	CASSRHGGDADTQYF
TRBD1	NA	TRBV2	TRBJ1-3	TGTGCCAGCACGGGACAGGCCGTCTCTGGAAACACCATATATTTT	CASTGQAVSGNTIYF
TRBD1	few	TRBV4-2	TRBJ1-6	TGTGCCAGCAGCCAAGATGGGACAGGGGATCTTTGGTCACCCCTCCACTTT	CASSQDGTGDLWSPLHF
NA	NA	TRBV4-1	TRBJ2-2	TGCGCCAGCAGCCAACTCAAGAACACCGGGGAGCTGTTTTTT	CASSQLKNTGELFF
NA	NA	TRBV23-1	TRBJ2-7	TGCGCCAGCAGTCAAGGTAATAGGGTCCCACCCTACGAGCAGTACTTC	CASSQGNRVPPYEQYF
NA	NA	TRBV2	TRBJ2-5	TGTGCCAGCAGTCTGGGCACAACCGTTCAAGAGACCCAGTACTTC	CASSLGTTVQETQYF
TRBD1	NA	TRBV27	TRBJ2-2	TGTGCCAGCAGTAAACCGGGACAGGGCACCGGGGAGCTGTTTTTT	CASSKPGQGTGELFF
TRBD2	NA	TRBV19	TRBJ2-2	TGTGCCAGTATGTACTGGGAGGGCCCGAACACCGGGGAGCTGTTTTTT	CASMYWEGPNTGELFF
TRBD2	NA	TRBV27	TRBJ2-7	TGTGCCAGCAGTGACGAGCGGGGAGCCTACGAGCAGTACTTC	CASSDERGAYEQYF
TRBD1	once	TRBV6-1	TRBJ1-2	TGTGCCAGCAGTCAGGACAGGTACTATGGCTACACCTTC	CASSQDRYYGYTF
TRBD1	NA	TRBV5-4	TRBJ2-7	TGTGCCAGCAGCTCGGGACAGCCCTACGAGCAGTACTTC	CASSSGQPYEQYF
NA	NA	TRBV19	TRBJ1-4	TGTGCCAGTAGTATAATCCCCCTCGGCTCAACTAATGAAAAACTGTTTTTT	CASSIIPLGSTNEKLFF
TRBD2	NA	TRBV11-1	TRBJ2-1	TGTGCCAGCAGCCCTCCTAGCGGGGGCAGTGAGCAGTTCTTC	CASSPPSGGSEQFF
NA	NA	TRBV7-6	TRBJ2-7	TGTGCCAGCAGCTTCCCAGGGTACGAGCAGTACTTC	CASSFPGYEQYF
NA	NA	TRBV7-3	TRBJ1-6	TGTGCCAGCAGCTTAGCACTGGGGAGCTCCTATAATTCACCCCTCCACTTT	CASSLALGSSYNSPLHF
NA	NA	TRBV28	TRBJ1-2	TGTGCCAGCAGTTTGAGGGCTAACACCTATGGCTACACCTTC	CASSLRANTYGYTF
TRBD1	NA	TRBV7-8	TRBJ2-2	TGTGCCAGCAGCTTAGAAGGGGGCGAAGTTTTCAGTTTTCCCGGGGAGCTGTTTTTT	CASSLEGGEVFSFPGELFF
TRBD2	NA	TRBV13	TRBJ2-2	TGTGCCAGCTCCCCCGTCCAGCGGGGCCTCGACACCGGGGAGCTGTTTTTT	CASSPVQRGLDTGELFF
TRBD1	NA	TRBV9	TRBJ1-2	TGTGCCAGCAGCGTAGAGGGGACAGGGGATTACTATGGCTACACCTTC	CASSVEGTGDYYGYTF
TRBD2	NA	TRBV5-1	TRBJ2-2	TGCGCCAGCGGAATACTAGCGGGGGGCCCGAACACCGGGGAGCTGTTTTTT	CASGILAGGPNTGELFF
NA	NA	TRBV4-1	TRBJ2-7	TGCGCCAGCAGCCAGACCGGGACTGACTCCTACGAGCAGTACTTC	CASSQTGTDSYEQYF
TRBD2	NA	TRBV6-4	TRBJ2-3	TGTGCCAGCGCACCCCGGACTAGCGACACAGATACGCAGTATTTT	CASAPRTSDTDTQYF
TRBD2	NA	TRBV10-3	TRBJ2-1	TGTGCCATCAGTACTAGCGGGGTGGCAGAGAATGAGCAGTTCTTC	CAISTSGVAENEQFF
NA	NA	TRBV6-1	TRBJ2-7	TGTGCCAGCAGTGAACATGGGGGGAATAGGTACGAGCAGTACTTC	CASSEHGGNRYEQYF
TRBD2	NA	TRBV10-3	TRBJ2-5	TGTGCCATCAGTGACCCTAGCGGGGCACAAGAGACCCAGTACTTC	CAISDPSGAQETQYF
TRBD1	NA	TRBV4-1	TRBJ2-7	TGCGCCAGCAGCCAAGATAGGAGGACAGGGGAAAACGAGCAGTACTTC	CASSQDRRTGENEQYF
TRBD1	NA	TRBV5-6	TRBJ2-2	TGTGCCAGCAGCTTGGGTGGGACAGGGAACACCGGGGAGCTGTTTTTT	CASSLGGTGNTGELFF
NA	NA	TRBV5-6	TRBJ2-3	TGTGCCAGCAGCTTTGGGTCGCCTAGCACAGATACGCAGTATTTT	CASSFGSPSTDTQYF
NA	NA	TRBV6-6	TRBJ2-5	TGTGCCAGCGGGCGATGGAACGAGAAGACCCAGTACTTC	CASGRWNEKTQYF
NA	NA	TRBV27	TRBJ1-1	TGTGCCAGCAGTTTATCGAGGAGCACTGAAGCTTTCTTT	CASSLSRSTEAFF
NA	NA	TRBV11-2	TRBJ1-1	TGTGCCAGCAGCTTGAGAGAGAACACTGAAGCTTTCTTT	CASSLRENTEAFF
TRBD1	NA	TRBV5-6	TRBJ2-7	TGTGCCAGCAGCTTTGGGACAGCCTACGAGCAGTACTTC	CASSFGTAYEQYF